The 22 T cell receptor beta chains below were found in one sample sequenced in a study of CD8+CD57+ T cells in acquired aplastic anemia. Previously, flow cytometry had revealed CD8+CD57+ cell expansion in the patients chosen for sequencing. TCR beta VDJ and CDR3 profiles were obtained from a genomic DNA template. TCRdb re-called the reads through MiXCR, storing one row per CDR3 protein. The data contain roughly 200,000 distinct CDR3 sequences, approximately 65% of them singletons. Sequenced: sorted CD4+, CD8+, or CD8+CD57+ T cells (not recorded which) from PBMCs. These receptors all come from a human donor with aplastic anemia.

The chain has TRBV12-5 and TRBJ2-7, with 13 positions matching TRBD2. Per the germline V gene, CDR1 is LGHNT and CDR2 is FRNRAP. This CDR3 is built from 19 residues. With V trimmed by 5 bases and J by 0 bases, 13 bases remained unmatched. In DNA, the CDR3 is TGTGCTAGTGGTCCCGAGGGACTAGCGGGGCTCCACCTCTCCTACGAGCAGTACTTC. Protein sequence: CASGPEGLAGLHLSYEQYF. The whole variable domain, remainder taken from reference TRBV12-5 and TRBJ2-7, is DARVTQTPRHKVTEMGQEVTMRCQPILGHNTVFWYRQTMMQGLELLAYFRNRAPLDDSGMPKDRFSAEMPDATLATLKIQPSEPRDSAVYFCASGPEGLAGLHLSYEQYFGPGTRLTVT.

V usage is TRBV12-3 or TRBV12-4 and J usage is TRBJ2-1; D is tentatively TRBD1 or TRBD2 (6 bases each). There are 15 residues in the CDR3. Between the trimmed V and J ends, which lost 1 base and 7 bases, there was a span of 14 bases. The DNA of the CDR3 is TGTGCCAGCAGTTTAGGCCCGGGGGCGCGGAATGAGCAGTTCTTC. It translates to CASSLGPGARNEQFF.

This rearrangement joins TRBV2 to TRBJ2-6; possible D gene TRBD1, 6 bases. V lost 8 bases to trimming and J lost 3 bases, with 14 bases between them. This CDR3 contains 15 residues. Germline-derived CDR1 and CDR2 are SNHLY and FYNNEI. CDR3 coding DNA: TGTGCCAGCTCCCCAGGGGTGGGTGGGGCCAACGTCCTGACTTTC. Translated: CASSPGVGGANVLTF.

In this sample, this clonotype turned up once. V is TRBV20-1 and J is TRBJ2-1; no reliable D call. The germline V gene has CDR1 DFQATT and CDR2 SNEGSKA (reference sequence). This CDR3 contains 12 residues. Trimming stripped 2 bases from V and 8 bases from J, with 10 bases between. The CDR3 here is CSARPRVHEQFF. The CDR3 region has the DNA TGCAGTGCTAGACCCCGGGTGCATGAGCAGTTCTTC.

This clonotype appeared a few times. The junction departs from germline at one end; a sequencing error may be responsible. This chain connects TRBV7-2 to TRBJ2-7; TRBD1 agrees at 9 bases. The V gene's germline CDR1 is SGHTA and CDR2 FQGNSA. CDR3 size: 14 residues. The CDR3 DNA follows: TGCGCCAGCAGCCCACGGGACAGGGTCCCCGAGCAGTACTTC. Translated, it gives CASSPRDRVPEQYF.

The sample holds one count of this clonotype. J is TRBJ1-4 and V is TRBV10-3, with D maybe TRBD1 (5 bases). V lost 5 bases, J lost 10 bases, and 20 bases lay in between. The CDR3 runs to 15 residues. Germline assignment: CDR1 ENHRY and CDR2 SYGVKD. The CDR3 DNA is TGTGCCATCAGTCCCGCGTCGGCGGGACCGGGAAAACTGTTTTTT. Its protein is CAISPASAGPGKLFF.

CDR3 amino acids: CASSIGGGWNTEAFF. Written as DNA, the CDR3 is TGTGCCAGTAGTATTGGCGGGGGGTGGAACACTGAAGCTTTCTTT. This sequence joins TRBV19 and TRBJ1-1; maybe TRBD1 (5 bases). The germline CDR1 and CDR2 sequences are LNHDA and SQIVND (reference sequence). The CDR3 has 15 residues. The ends were cut back, 3 bases at V and 1 base at J, with 12 bases in the middle.

The V call is TRBV2, the J call TRBJ2-7, with D possibly being TRBD2 (6 bases). This CDR3 has 14 residues. Looked up from germline, CDR1 is SNHLY and CDR2 is FYNNEI. V lost 6 bases and J 0 bases, leaving 12 bases between the germline ends. The CDR3 here is CASRRDGTSYEQYF. Written as DNA, the CDR3 is TGTGCCAGCAGGCGGGACGGTACCTCCTACGAGCAGTACTTC.

The rearrangement joins TRBV24-1 to TRBJ2-1; 7 nucleotides line up with TRBD2. The CDR3 is 14 residues long. Germline values: CDR1 KGHDR, CDR2 SFDVKD. V gave up 5 bases and J gave up 5 bases; unmatched junction bases: 5. The CDR3 DNA is TGTGCCACCAGTGGATTCCGGGGGGACAATGAGCAGTTCTTC. This encodes CATSGFRGDNEQFF.

The chain uses TRBV6-1 and TRBJ2-1; 8 positions match TRBD2. The length of the CDR3 is 14 residues. V dropped 6 bases and J dropped 9; count of bases not matched to a gene: 10. Germline V lookup: CDR1 MNHNS, CDR2 SASEGT. Here the CDR3 DNA reads TGTGCCAGCAGGGGGGCTAGCGGGTATGGTGAGCAGTTCTTC. This encodes CASRGASGYGEQFF.

On this clonotype itself: This may stem from a read error, because a much larger clone lies one nucleotide away. V usage is TRBV4-1 and J usage is TRBJ1-5, with D possibly TRBD1 on 6 matching bases. This CDR3 is 15 amino acids long. Germline V gene sequence: CDR1 MGHRA, CDR2 YSYEKL. CDR3 region: CTSSQEGDSNQPQHF. DNA of the CDR3: TGCACCAGCAGCCAAGAGGGGGACAGCAATCAGCCCCAGCATTTT.

The rearrangement uses TRBV14 and TRBJ2-5; no reliable D call. Trimming took off 0 bases at V and 2 bases at J, with 19 bases between the two ends. This CDR3 is built from 18 residues. Per germline, CDR1 SGHDN and CDR2 FVKESK. The CDR3 spells CASSQDGVVTSPQETQYF. CDR3 bases: TGTGCCAGCAGCCAAGATGGTGTGGTTACCTCGCCTCAAGAGACCCAGTACTTC.

V and J are TRBV29-1 and TRBJ2-2; the D is unclear. The CDR3 is 12 amino acids. Germline V gene lookup returns CDR1 SQVTM and CDR2 ANQGSEA. V lost 0 bases to trimming and J lost 5 bases, with 4 bases between them. The CDR3 nucleotides are TGCAGCGTTGAAGATCGGACCGGGGAGCTGTTTTTT. Translated: CSVEDRTGELFF.

The chain is built from TRBV19 and TRBJ2-7; possible D gene TRBD2, 6 bases. The V gene lost 3 bases and the J gene lost 4 bases, with 16 bases spanning the gap. This CDR3 spans 15 amino acids. CDR1 is LNHDA and CDR2 is SQIVND in the germline V gene (reference sequence). This CDR3 is CASSIQGLASYEQYF. The CDR3 DNA reads TGTGCCAGTAGTATCCAAGGGCTAGCGAGTTACGAGCAGTACTTC.

J is TRBJ1-2 and V is TRBV25-1, with D possibly being TRBD1 (5 bases). V was pared by 4 bases and J by 4 bases, with 10 bases between. This CDR3 has 13 amino acids. Germline values: CDR1 MGHDK, CDR2 SYGVNS. The CDR3 protein is CASSGQGPYGYTF. CDR3 bases: TGTGCCAGCAGTGGTCAGGGTCCCTATGGCTACACCTTC.

This clonotype was picked up many times. The chain is built from TRBV12-3 or TRBV12-4 and TRBJ2-3; no reliable D call. The CDR3 loop spans 14 amino acids. Trimming left V 6 bases short and J 0 bases short, with 10 bases between. The CDR3 is CASRGGVSTDTQYF. The CDR3 nucleotides read TGTGCCAGCAGGGGTGGGGTTAGCACAGATACGCAGTATTTT.

This chain links TRBV11-3 with TRBJ1-2; D uncertain. Trimming left V 3 bases short and J 6 bases short, with 23 bases between. CDR3 length equals 17 residues. CDR1 is SGHNT and CDR2 is YENEEA in the germline V gene. DNA for the CDR3: TGTGCCAGCAGCTTCCTCAGTTTGGTGGGTCGCGGGGATGGCTACACCTTC. Protein: CASSFLSLVGRGDGYTF.

In its sample, this clonotype was seen a few times. The chain recombines TRBV20-1 with TRBJ2-7, with 8 bases identical to TRBD1. J was trimmed by 6 bases and V by 4 bases; bases with no gene match: 2. This CDR3 is 11 amino acids long. Germline V lookup: CDR1 DFQATT, CDR2 SNEGSKA (reference sequence). CDR3 DNA: TGCAGTGCTACACAGGGGGTCGAGCAGTACTTC. Translation gives CSATQGVEQYF.

V and J are TRBV14 and TRBJ2-2; D is unclear. The V end was cut by 0 bases, the J end by 6 bases, with 5 bases between. Looked up from germline, CDR1 is SGHDN and CDR2 is FVKESK. This CDR3 is 13 amino acids long. CDR3 nucleotide sequence: TGTGCCAGCAGCCAAGATCTCGCCGGGGAGCTGTTTTTT. Residues: CASSQDLAGELFF.

This clonotype was detected only a few times. J is TRBJ2-7 and V is TRBV12-3 or TRBV12-4; 9 bases align to TRBD1. This CDR3 region has 15 residues. J lost 2 bases, V lost 6 bases, and 8 bases had no gene match. The CDR3: CASSPGTGITYEQYF. In DNA form, the CDR3 reads TGTGCCAGCAGCCCCGGGACAGGGATCACCTACGAGCAGTACTTC.

V usage is TRBV12-3 or TRBV12-4 and J usage is TRBJ1-6; 11 bases line up with TRBD1. This CDR3 comprises 15 residues. The trim removed 6 bases at V and 10 bases at J, leaving 8 bases unmatched. Here the CDR3 DNA reads TGTGCCAGCAGCAACGGACAGGGGGCCGTATCACCCCTCCACTTT. Translating gives CASSNGQGAVSPLHF.

This chain connects TRBV29-1 to TRBJ2-7; TRBD1 agrees at 8 bases. The CDR3 length is 12 residues. Germline assignment: CDR1 SQVTM and CDR2 ANQGSEA. J was trimmed by 7 bases and V by 6 bases; bases with no gene match: 8. The chain's CDR3 is CSVRTGMEEQYF. The DNA for the CDR3 is TGCAGCGTACGGACAGGGATGGAGGAGCAGTACTTC.